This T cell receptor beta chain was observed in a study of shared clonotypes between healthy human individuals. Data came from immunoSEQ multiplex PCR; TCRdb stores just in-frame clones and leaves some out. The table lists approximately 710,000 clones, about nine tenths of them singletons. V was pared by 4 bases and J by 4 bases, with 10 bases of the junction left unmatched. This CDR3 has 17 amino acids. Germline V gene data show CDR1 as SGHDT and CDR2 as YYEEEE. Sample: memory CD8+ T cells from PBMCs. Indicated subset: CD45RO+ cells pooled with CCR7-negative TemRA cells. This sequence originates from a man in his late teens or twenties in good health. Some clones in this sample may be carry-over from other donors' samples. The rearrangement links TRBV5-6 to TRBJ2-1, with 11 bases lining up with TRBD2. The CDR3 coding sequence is TGTGCCAGCAGCATCGCCGGGACTAGCGGAGTGTACAATGAGCAGTTCTTC. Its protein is CASSIAGTSGVYNEQFF.